These T cell receptor beta chains were read from a single sample in a study of T-cell reconstitution after alpha-beta-depleted transplantation in children. TCRdb processed the PCR reads anew with MiXCR; each CDR3 protein has one entry. This table holds 120,000 or so distinct CDR3 sequences, about 9.3% found once. This sample comprised PBMCs from the stem cell graft donor, obtained from the stem cell graft. The receptors were gathered from a human donor who donated a stem cell graft to a child with acute lymphoblastic leukemia. CDR3s include the opening cysteine and the closing phenylalanine or tryptophan. D genes are given only for firm matches. Size is stated as once, few, many or a size class.

cdr3_length: 16
v_call: TRBV7-6
d_call: TRBD2
clone_size: many
cdr3_aa: CASSLEQASGGDTQYF

cdr3_length: 14
v_call: TRBV10-2
d_call: TRBD2
clone_size: many
cdr3_aa: CASRGGFSTDTQYF

cdr3_length: 16
v_call: TRBV11-2
d_call: .
clone_size: many
cdr3_aa: CASSFLAEGAGETQYF

cdr3_length: 12
v_call: TRBV28
d_call: .
clone_size: many
cdr3_aa: CASSGNLRTQYF

cdr3_length: 15
v_call: TRBV10-1
d_call: .
clone_size: many
cdr3_aa: CASSESRGGTDTQYF

cdr3_length: 14
v_call: TRBV19
d_call: .
clone_size: many
cdr3_aa: CASTEIAGLDTQYF

cdr3_length: 12
v_call: TRBV28
d_call: .
clone_size: few
cdr3_aa: CASSDSTYGYTF

cdr3_length: 13
v_call: TRBV27
d_call: .
clone_size: many
cdr3_aa: CASKRFDTDTQYF

cdr3_length: 15
v_call: TRBV3-1
d_call: .
clone_size: many
cdr3_aa: CASSQYKGRLDEQFF

cdr3_length: 16
v_call: TRBV6-2/TRBV6-3
d_call: TRBD1
clone_size: many
cdr3_aa: CASSYGQGAISYEQYF

cdr3_length: 15
v_call: TRBV11-2
d_call: TRBD2
clone_size: many
cdr3_aa: CASSLTSGMRETQYF

cdr3_length: 15
v_call: TRBV10-3
d_call: .
clone_size: many
cdr3_aa: CAISEEVGSTDTQYF

cdr3_length: 14
v_call: TRBV7-2
d_call: .
clone_size: many
cdr3_aa: CASSLEGQRETQYF

cdr3_length: 15
v_call: TRBV20-1
d_call: TRBD1
clone_size: many
cdr3_aa: CSARRQGVSTDTQYF

cdr3_length: 15
v_call: TRBV7-2
d_call: .
clone_size: many
cdr3_aa: CASSFTPVNTGELFF

cdr3_length: 12
v_call: TRBV20-1
d_call: .
clone_size: many
cdr3_aa: CSAGGPGNEQFF

cdr3_length: 17
v_call: TRBV12-3/TRBV12-4
d_call: .
clone_size: many
cdr3_aa: CASSLGGGRRGNQPQHF

cdr3_length: 15
v_call: TRBV6-5
d_call: .
clone_size: many
cdr3_aa: CASSPLRGRVYEQYF

cdr3_length: 15
v_call: TRBV25-1
d_call: .
clone_size: many
cdr3_aa: CASSEPGQSTDTQYF

cdr3_length: 16
v_call: TRBV3-1
d_call: TRBD2
clone_size: many
cdr3_aa: CASSASHTSGEETQYF

cdr3_length: 15
v_call: TRBV6-1
d_call: TRBD1
clone_size: few
cdr3_aa: CASSEEPGGSYEQYF

cdr3_length: 15
v_call: TRBV2
d_call: .
clone_size: many
cdr3_aa: CASGRVEPSTDTQYF

cdr3_length: 12
v_call: TRBV19
d_call: .
clone_size: many
cdr3_aa: CASSNETNGYTF

cdr3_length: 14
v_call: TRBV6-2/TRBV6-3
d_call: TRBD1
clone_size: many
cdr3_aa: CASSFRTGQETQYF

cdr3_length: 15
v_call: TRBV5-8
d_call: .
clone_size: many
cdr3_aa: CASSHPGGRGTEAFF

cdr3_length: 14
v_call: TRBV12-3/TRBV12-4
d_call: .
clone_size: many
cdr3_aa: CASGFQSSYNEQFF

cdr3_length: 12
v_call: TRBV20-1
d_call: .
clone_size: many
cdr3_aa: CSASGNFYEQYF

cdr3_length: 15
v_call: TRBV6-2/TRBV6-3
d_call: .
clone_size: few
cdr3_aa: CASRNPGDGEETQYF